The next 25 T cell receptor beta chains were all read from a single sample in a study of blood T cell repertoires in COVID-19. Profiling relied on immunoSEQ multiplex PCR, and the TCRdb table lists in-frame clones only, not all of them. The repertoire holds more than 150,000 clones, with 85% to 90% as singletons. Sequencing was performed on peripheral blood. The source is a middle-aged man with active or convalescent COVID-19.

The chain employs TRBV12-3 or TRBV12-4 and TRBJ2-7; TRBD2 matches at 7 bases. CDR3 length: 12 residues. Trimming took 8 bases from V and 2 from J; bases not matched to a gene: 3. The CDR3 region is CASGGGTYEQYF. Written as DNA, the CDR3 is TGTGCCAGCGGGGGGGGAACCTACGAGCAGTACTTC.

The V gene is TRBV5-8, the J gene TRBJ1-1; 8 nucleotides align to TRBD1. Losses at the gene ends were 1 base for V and 5 bases for J; bases not matched to a gene: 7. Germline V CDR1 and CDR2: SGHTS, YDEGEE. This CDR3 has 15 residues. CDR3 protein: CASSLRGQGGTEAFF. Here the CDR3 DNA reads TGTGCCAGCAGCTTGAGAGGACAGGGTGGGACTGAAGCTTTCTTT.

The rearrangement uses TRBV6-5 and TRBJ2-3; a possible D gene is TRBD1 (6 bases). V was trimmed by 10 bases and J by 0 bases, leaving 11 bases between them. CDR1 is MNHEY and CDR2 is SVGAGI in the germline V gene. CDR3 length: 13 amino acids. The CDR3, as DNA: TGTGCCACCGAGGGGGAGAGCACAGATACGCAGTATTTT. Translation: CATEGESTDTQYF.

The chain employs TRBV10-3 and TRBJ2-2, with 10 positions matching TRBD2. The trim removed 8 bases at V and 3 bases at J, leaving 3 bases unmatched. CDR1 and CDR2 from the germline V gene are ENHRY and SYGVKD. CDR3 length: 14 residues. The CDR3 spells CAIRAGGHTGELFF. DNA for the CDR3: TGTGCCATCCGAGCGGGGGGGCACACCGGGGAGCTGTTTTTT.

V usage is TRBV25-1 and J usage is TRBJ2-7; tentatively, D is TRBD2 (5 bases). The CDR3 is 15 amino acids. CDR1 and CDR2 from the germline V gene are MGHDK and SYGVNS. Trimming took off 2 bases at V and 1 base at J, with 12 bases between the two ends. The CDR3 nucleotides read TGTGCCAGCAGTGAACTGGAGGCAGTATCCTACGAGCAGTACTTC. Amino acid sequence: CASSELEAVSYEQYF.

This sequence joins TRBV10-3 and TRBJ1-1; 10 bases map to TRBD1. The CDR3 is 15 amino acids. V lost 0 bases and J lost 6; bases outside the gene matches: 4. The V gene's germline CDR1 is ENHRY and CDR2 SYGVKD. The CDR3 bases are TGTGCCATCAGTGAGTCGTGGGACAGGGGTTCTGAAGCTTTCTTT. It translates to CAISESWDRGSEAFF.

The chain couples TRBV11-2 to TRBJ2-3, with 7 nucleotides matching TRBD2. Germline loops: CDR1 SGHAT, CDR2 FQNNGV. With 3 bases clipped from V and 8 bases from J, the junction kept 14 bases outside the gene matches. The CDR3 consists of 16 residues. The DNA of the CDR3 is TGTGCCAGCAGCTTTCGGAATCTGCGGGAGTGGGGTACGCAGTATTTT. It translates to CASSFRNLREWGTQYF.

This chain uses TRBV19 with TRBJ2-2, with 7 bases lining up with TRBD1. Germline V gene lookup returns CDR1 LNHDA and CDR2 SQIVND (reference sequence). The CDR3 totals 16 residues. Unmatched junction bases numbered 11, after V lost 10 bases and J lost 0 bases. The DNA of the CDR3 is TGTGCCACGCGCGACAGGGCGAGGGCGAACACCGGGGAGCTGTTTTTT. Amino acid sequence: CATRDRARANTGELFF.

The chain combines TRBV7-3 with TRBJ1-2; 7 bases map to TRBD1. The CDR3 has 14 amino acids. Per the germline V gene, CDR1 is SGHTA and CDR2 is FQGTGA. V gave up 5 bases and J gave up 2 bases; unmatched junction bases: 5. The CDR3 DNA reads TGTGCCAGCAGCCCCTCGGGACAGAACTATGGCTACACCTTC. Its protein product is CASSPSGQNYGYTF. Full variable domain (rest looked up from reference TRBV7-3 and TRBJ1-2): GAGVSQTPSNKVTEKGKYVELRCDPISGHTALYWYRQSLGQGPEFLIYFQGTGAADDSGLPNDRFFAVRPEGSVSTLKIQRTERGDSAVYLCASSPSGQNYGYTFGSGTRLTVV.

This clone occurred a few times. The chain links TRBV27 to TRBJ1-4; TRBD1 matches at 9 bases. Per germline, CDR1 MNHEY and CDR2 SMNVEV (reference sequence). The CDR3 is 15 residues long. With 7 bases clipped from V and 5 bases from J, the junction kept 8 bases outside the gene matches. The CDR3 protein is CASTYRGQENEKLFF. The CDR3 DNA sequence: TGTGCCAGCACCTACAGGGGGCAGGAGAATGAAAAACTGTTTTTT.

The CDR3 is CASSKGQASTGELFF. Here the CDR3 DNA reads TGTGCCAGCAGCAAGGGACAGGCGAGCACCGGGGAGCTGTTTTTT. This chain joins TRBV6-6 and TRBJ2-2, with 8 positions matching TRBD1. V lost 6 bases to trimming and J lost 4 bases; unmatched junction nucleotides: 7. The CDR3 sequence is 15 residues long. CDR1 MNHNY and CDR2 SVGAGI come from the germline V gene (reference sequence).

V usage is TRBV15 and J usage is TRBJ2-4, with 13 bases matching TRBD2. V trimming: 6 bases; J trimming: 3 bases; junction bases outside the gene matches: 8. CDR1 and CDR2 (germline): LNHNV, YYDKDF (reference sequence). The CDR3 sequence is 17 residues long. CDR3 coding DNA: TGTGCCACCAGTTGGACTAGCGGGAGATTCGGCAAAAACATTCAGTACTTC. Translation: CATSWTSGRFGKNIQYF.

This chain uses TRBV19 with TRBJ1-4; TRBD1 matches at 10 bases. The trim removed 4 bases at V and 9 bases at J, leaving 8 bases unmatched. Germline V gene sequence: CDR1 LNHDA, CDR2 SQIVND (reference sequence). CDR3 length: 15 amino acids. CDR3 residues: CASSKETGGAKKLFF. The DNA of the CDR3 is TGTGCCAGTAGTAAGGAGACAGGGGGCGCGAAAAAACTGTTTTTT.

The CDR3 DNA sequence: TGTGCCAGCAGCTTAGTTCAGGACTACCTTAACAATGAGCAGTTCTTC. Protein product: CASSLVQDYLNNEQFF. The rearrangement links TRBV11-3 to TRBJ2-1; D is possibly TRBD2 (6 bases). The germline V and J ends were trimmed by 1 base and 5 bases, with 15 bases remaining between them. Looked up from germline, CDR1 is SGHNT and CDR2 is YENEEA. This CDR3 contains 16 residues.

The chain recombines TRBV5-4 with TRBJ1-1, with 7 bases aligning to TRBD1. V lost 4 bases, J lost 3 bases, and 9 bases stayed unmatched. The CDR3 runs to 15 residues. CDR1 SGHNT and CDR2 YYREEE come from the germline V gene (reference sequence). The CDR3 loop reads CASSGGGQAYTEAFF. The CDR3 coding sequence is TGTGCCAGCAGCGGGGGCGGACAGGCCTACACTGAAGCTTTCTTT. The whole variable domain, filled in from reference TRBV5-4 and TRBJ1-1, reads ETGVTQSPTHLIKTRGQQVTLRCSSQSGHNTVSWYQQALGQGPQFIFQYYREEENGRGNFPPRFSGLQFPNYSSELNVNALELDDSALYLCASSGGGQAYTEAFFGQGTRLTVV.

The gene calls are TRBV6-4 and TRBJ1-1; no definite D call. V was trimmed by 3 bases and J by 5 bases, leaving 10 bases between them. Germline CDR1 and CDR2: MRHNA and SNTAGT. This CDR3 spans 13 amino acids. The CDR3 DNA reads as TGTGCCAGCAGTGAGTTGGAGAGGACTGAAGCTTTCTTT. Its translation: CASSELERTEAFF.

This chain connects TRBV5-1 to TRBJ2-7, with 12 bases that match TRBD2. The length of the CDR3 is 14 residues. The V gene's germline CDR1 is SGHRS and CDR2 YFSETQ. V shed 2 bases, J shed 6 bases, and the junction held 3 bases outside the gene matches. This CDR3 reads CASSFRTSGVEQYF. As DNA, the CDR3 is TGCGCCAGCAGCTTTCGGACTAGCGGGGTCGAGCAGTACTTC.

The chain carries TRBV10-3 and TRBJ2-7; 11 bases are shared with TRBD2. Germline V CDR1 and CDR2: ENHRY, SYGVKD. V trimming: 0 bases; J trimming: 3 bases; junction bases outside the gene matches: 1. The CDR3 consists of 15 residues. Here the CDR3 reads CAISESGTSGYEQYF. CDR3 DNA sequence: TGTGCCATCAGTGAGTCGGGGACTAGCGGCTACGAGCAGTACTTC.

The genes are TRBV7-2 and TRBJ2-5, with TRBD2 as a possible D gene (6 bases). V lost 5 bases and J lost 9, with 13 bases in between. From germline, CDR1 is SGHTA and CDR2 FQGNSA. This CDR3 has 12 amino acids. The CDR3 nucleotides are TGTGCCAGCAGCCCCCTGGGACTGCCCCAGTACTTC. Translated, it gives CASSPLGLPQYF.

This sequence joins TRBV18 and TRBJ1-1; D remains unclear. Germline V gives CDR1 KGHSH, CDR2 LQKENI. CDR3 length: 16 amino acids. Deletions cut 1 base from V and 1 base from J, with 13 bases between. CDR3 bases: TGTGCCAGCTCACCACTGAACAGCAAGAAGAACACTGAAGCTTTCTTT. Its translation: CASSPLNSKKNTEAFF.

The CDR3 here is CASSIRPTNYGYTF. CDR3 DNA sequence: TGTGCCAGTAGTATCAGGCCGACGAACTATGGCTACACCTTC. The chain is built from TRBV19 and TRBJ1-2; no clear D gene. The CDR3 runs to 14 residues. Trimming shortened V by 3 bases and J by 2 bases, and 10 bases separated the two germline ends. Germline CDR1 reads LNHDA; CDR2 reads SQIVND (reference sequence).

V and J are TRBV11-2 and TRBJ2-1; the D gene is possibly TRBD1 (6 bases). V was clipped by 3 bases and J by 2 bases, with 17 bases between them. The CDR3 totals 17 residues. CDR1 and CDR2 from the germline V gene are SGHAT and FQNNGV. The CDR3 sequence: CASSFPRDTQTYNEQFF. The CDR3 DNA follows: TGTGCCAGCAGCTTTCCCCGGGACACCCAAACCTACAATGAGCAGTTCTTC.

The chain employs TRBV24-1 and TRBJ1-5, with unresolved D. The CDR3 is 15 residues long. Germline CDR1 KGHDR, CDR2 SFDVKD. Trimming took 2 bases from V and 1 from J, leaving 8 bases between them. The CDR3 protein is CATSDSGESNQPQHF. In DNA form, the CDR3 reads TGTGCCACCAGTGATTCAGGTGAAAGCAATCAGCCCCAGCATTTT.

V usage is TRBV14 and J usage is TRBJ1-6, with a weak D call TRBD1 (5 bases). CDR3 length: 14 amino acids. Germline CDR1 is SGHDN and CDR2 is FVKESK. V was clipped by 3 bases and J by 9 bases, with 12 bases between them. The CDR3, as DNA: TGTGCCAGCAGCCAGCAGGGCCAGCTTTCACCCCTCCACTTT. It encodes CASSQQGQLSPLHF.

J is TRBJ2-1 and V is TRBV5-1, with a weak D call TRBD1 (5 bases). This CDR3 comprises 15 residues. Germline loops: CDR1 SGHRS, CDR2 YFSETQ. The V gene lost 0 bases and the J gene lost 6 bases, with 13 bases spanning the gap. The CDR3 DNA reads TGCGCCAGCAGCTTGGTGGCAGGGAACCTCAATGAGCAGTTCTTC. Protein product: CASSLVAGNLNEQFF.